These T cell receptor beta chains were read from a single sample in a study of blood T cell repertoires in COVID-19. TCRdb keeps only in-frame clones here, not all; method: immunoSEQ multiplex PCR. The sample gives fewer than 250,000 clones, 88% of which show up once; 3.5% to 4.5% is in the top ten. The sample was peripheral blood. These TCRs come from a human donor in a cohort sampled during active COVID-19. CDR3s include the opening cysteine and the closing phenylalanine or tryptophan. The D gene is left open where the match is weak.

j_gene: TRBJ2-7; v_gene: TRBV5-1; d_gene: TRBD1; CDR3aa: CASSTDRGSYEQYF
j_gene: TRBJ2-2; v_gene: TRBV11-2; d_gene: NA; CDR3aa: CASSYQTRTGELFF
j_gene: TRBJ1-5; v_gene: TRBV19; d_gene: NA; CDR3aa: CASSPQGNQPQHF
j_gene: TRBJ2-7; v_gene: TRBV7-2; d_gene: TRBD1; CDR3aa: CASSSQGADYEQYF
j_gene: TRBJ1-2; v_gene: TRBV15; d_gene: TRBD1; CDR3aa: CATSSGRGQGDYGYTF
j_gene: TRBJ2-1; v_gene: TRBV10-1; d_gene: TRBD2; CDR3aa: CASRSVGTSGRVPREQFF
j_gene: TRBJ1-6; v_gene: TRBV15; d_gene: NA; CDR3aa: CATGLDLVNSPLHF
j_gene: TRBJ2-2; v_gene: TRBV12-5; d_gene: TRBD1; CDR3aa: CASGSHTGVDAGELFF
j_gene: TRBJ2-7; v_gene: TRBV6-2/TRBV6-3; d_gene: TRBD2; CDR3aa: CASSRLAGVHEQYF
j_gene: TRBJ1-5; v_gene: TRBV18; d_gene: TRBD1; CDR3aa: CASSRTGARNQPQHF
j_gene: TRBJ2-3; v_gene: TRBV2; d_gene: TRBD2; CDR3aa: CASNPSGGQGTQYF
j_gene: TRBJ2-5; v_gene: TRBV29-1; d_gene: NA; CDR3aa: CSGRGETQYF
j_gene: TRBJ1-1; v_gene: TRBV4-3; d_gene: TRBD1; CDR3aa: CASSQAYDRATEAFF
j_gene: TRBJ2-1; v_gene: TRBV24-1; d_gene: NA; CDR3aa: CATSDPGFNYNEQFF
j_gene: TRBJ1-3; v_gene: TRBV19; d_gene: NA; CDR3aa: CASRGGPGSGNTIYF
j_gene: TRBJ2-3; v_gene: TRBV5-1; d_gene: TRBD2; CDR3aa: CASSSSGRADTQYF
j_gene: TRBJ2-7; v_gene: TRBV18; d_gene: TRBD1; CDR3aa: CASSLQDRGNEQYF
j_gene: TRBJ1-2; v_gene: TRBV12-3/TRBV12-4; d_gene: NA; CDR3aa: CASSLAGDGYTF
j_gene: TRBJ2-7; v_gene: TRBV6-2/TRBV6-3; d_gene: NA; CDR3aa: CASSPPRDEQYF
j_gene: TRBJ2-7; v_gene: TRBV5-4; d_gene: TRBD2; CDR3aa: CASSLGLAEEQYF
j_gene: TRBJ1-4; v_gene: TRBV19; d_gene: NA; CDR3aa: CASSITENEKLFF
j_gene: TRBJ2-1; v_gene: TRBV6-5; d_gene: NA; CDR3aa: CASKLGDFYNEQFF
j_gene: TRBJ2-3; v_gene: TRBV27; d_gene: NA; CDR3aa: CASSLFGGLGTDTQYF
j_gene: TRBJ2-7; v_gene: TRBV20-1; d_gene: TRBD2; CDR3aa: CSASEASGYYEQYF
j_gene: TRBJ2-1; v_gene: TRBV5-1; d_gene: TRBD1; CDR3aa: CASSFDRGSYNEQFF
j_gene: TRBJ2-7; v_gene: TRBV19; d_gene: NA; CDR3aa: CASSTADTYEQYF
j_gene: TRBJ2-3; v_gene: TRBV7-2; d_gene: TRBD2; CDR3aa: CASSLERGGLLRTDTQYF
j_gene: TRBJ2-1; v_gene: TRBV5-4; d_gene: TRBD2; CDR3aa: CASSRTPSGGRDEQFF
j_gene: TRBJ2-7; v_gene: TRBV28; d_gene: TRBD1; CDR3aa: CASSLTGTGGVPEQYF
j_gene: TRBJ2-7; v_gene: TRBV5-1; d_gene: NA; CDR3aa: CASSSTEEQYF
j_gene: TRBJ1-6; v_gene: TRBV7-2; d_gene: NA; CDR3aa: CASSSVSYNSPLHF
j_gene: TRBJ2-3; v_gene: TRBV6-6; d_gene: NA; CDR3aa: CASSENGQLTDTQYF
j_gene: TRBJ2-1; v_gene: TRBV27; d_gene: TRBD2; CDR3aa: CASSLSGLGAYNEQFF
j_gene: TRBJ2-3; v_gene: TRBV21-1; d_gene: NA; CDR3aa: CASSKPRQGSRTDTQYF
j_gene: TRBJ1-1; v_gene: TRBV23-1; d_gene: NA; CDR3aa: CASSQRGYRAWSEAFF